A single sample gave rise to the 30 T cell receptor beta chains below, sequenced in a study of technical replicates of blood from a handful of donors. Here immunoSEQ multiplex PCR was the method, and the copy in TCRdb shows in-frame clones only, minus some. The sample holds about 100,000 clones; roughly 95% are singletons and the top ten take roughly 0.3%. The sequencing input was T cells isolated from PBMCs. The receptors were sampled from a human donor in good health.

This clone occurred a few times. The chain couples TRBV30 to TRBJ1-1; 7 bases line up with TRBD1. The CDR3 is 13 residues long. V shed 3 bases, J shed 1 base, and the junction held 2 bases outside the gene matches. Germline values: CDR1 GTSNPN, CDR2 SVGIG (reference sequence). DNA for the CDR3: TGTGCCTGGAGGGGACAGAGGAACACTGAAGCTTTCTTT. Its protein product is CAWRGQRNTEAFF.

The rearrangement uses TRBV30 and TRBJ2-1; 7 nucleotides agree with TRBD2. V lost 3 bases to trimming and J lost 2 bases; unmatched junction nucleotides: 16. CDR3 size: 18 residues. CDR1 and CDR2 from the germline V gene are GTSNPN and SVGIG (reference sequence). The CDR3 here is CAWSHGIWREPPYNEQFF. For the CDR3, the DNA is TGTGCCTGGAGCCACGGGATATGGCGGGAGCCCCCCTACAATGAGCAGTTCTTC.

The genes are TRBV19 and TRBJ2-2, with D tentatively TRBD1 (5 bases). Trimming took off 5 bases at V and 8 bases at J, with 12 bases between the two ends. Germline V CDR1 and CDR2: LNHDA, SQIVND (reference sequence). This CDR3 is 13 amino acids long. The CDR3, as DNA: TGTGCCAGTAGTCTCACAGGAGAAGGGGAGCTGTTTTTT. Translating gives CASSLTGEGELFF.

The chain is built from TRBV11-3 and TRBJ2-3, with a weak D call TRBD1 (5 bases). Germline values: CDR1 SGHNT, CDR2 YENEEA. V was trimmed by 0 bases and J by 6 bases, leaving 7 bases between them. The CDR3 consists of 13 residues. The CDR3 DNA reads TGTGCCAGCAGCTTAGAAGGGGCCGATACGCAGTATTTT. Translation: CASSLEGADTQYF.

The table lists this clone with a few counts. The chain uses TRBV6-6 and TRBJ1-5; 7 bases are shared with TRBD1. The V and J ends lost 4 bases and 9 bases, in that order; junction bases with no gene match: 9. Germline loops: CDR1 MNHNY, CDR2 SVGAGI (reference sequence). The CDR3 is made up of 14 amino acids. Here the CDR3 reads CASSSTGDIRPQHF. CDR3 DNA sequence: TGTGCCAGCAGTTCCACAGGGGATATTCGGCCCCAGCATTTT.

On this clone: The identical CDR3 is also encoded by other nucleotide sequences in the sample. This chain joins TRBV6-6 and TRBJ1-2; weak D call: TRBD1 (5 bases). Germline V gene sequence: CDR1 MNHNY, CDR2 SVGAGI (reference sequence). The CDR3 has 16 residues. Trimming cost V 6 bases and J 3 bases, with 20 bases left between them. Here the CDR3 reads CASSFTIGGEYYGYTF. CDR3 DNA: TGTGCCAGCAGCTTTACGATCGGGGGGGAATACTATGGCTACACCTTC.

In its sample, this clone was seen once. The V gene is TRBV30, the J gene TRBJ2-5, with D maybe TRBD1 (8 bases). There are 12 residues in the CDR3. The V end lost 5 bases, the J end lost 5 bases, and 12 bases lay between the germline ends. Germline V gene sequence: CDR1 GTSNPN, CDR2 SVGIG (reference sequence). CDR3 DNA: TGTGCCTGGGCACAGGGGGGGGAGACCCAGTACTTC. Residues: CAWAQGGETQYF. Based on the CDR3 plus reference TRBV30 and TRBJ2-5, the full variable domain is SQTIHQWPATLVQPVGSPLSLECTVEGTSNPNLYWYRQAAGRGLQLLFYSVGIGQISSEVPQNLSASRPQDRQFILSSKKLLLSDSGFYLCAWAQGGETQYFGPGTRLLVL.

The gene calls are TRBV6-6 and TRBJ2-5; 10 bases fit TRBD1. CDR3 length: 14 amino acids. After removal of 6 bases from V and 5 bases from J, the junction contained 6 bases not matched to a gene. Germline CDR1 is MNHNY and CDR2 is SVGAGI (reference sequence). The CDR3 loop is CASRRTGGKETQYF. CDR3 DNA sequence: TGTGCCAGCAGAAGGACAGGGGGAAAGGAGACCCAGTACTTC.

The chain joins TRBV18 to TRBJ2-7; 10 bases are shared with TRBD2. Germline V gene data show CDR1 as KGHSH and CDR2 as LQKENI. V lost 2 bases and J lost 6; bases outside the gene matches: 4. The CDR3 has 14 residues. The CDR3 protein is CASSPGTSVSEQYF. CDR3 DNA sequence: TGTGCCAGCTCACCAGGGACTAGCGTCTCCGAGCAGTACTTC. Based on the CDR3 plus reference TRBV18 and TRBJ2-7, the full variable domain is NAGVMQNPRHLVRRRGQEARLRCSPMKGHSHVYWYRQLPEEGLKFMVYLQKENIIDESGMPKERFSAEFPKEGPSILRIQQVVRGDSAAYFCASSPGTSVSEQYFGPGTRLTVT.

The gene calls are TRBV6-4 and TRBJ2-7; 7 nucleotides match TRBD1. CDR3 length equals 16 residues. From germline, CDR1 is MRHNA and CDR2 SNTAGT. With V trimmed by 4 bases and J by 1 base, 10 bases remained unmatched. In DNA form, the CDR3 reads TGTGCCAGCAGTGCAGGACAGGAGAGTTTATCCTACGAGCAGTACTTC. This translates into CASSAGQESLSYEQYF.

CDR3 DNA sequence: TGTGCCAGCAGAAAGACAGGGAACACTGAAGCTTTCTTT. Amino acid sequence: CASRKTGNTEAFF. This chain uses TRBV6-5 with TRBJ1-1, with D maybe TRBD1 (6 bases). Germline V lookup: CDR1 MNHEY, CDR2 SVGAGI. Trimming removed 6 bases from V and 1 base from J, with 9 bases in between. This CDR3 has 13 amino acids.

The chain recombines TRBV11-2 with TRBJ2-3, with TRBD1 matching 7 bases. Germline V gives CDR1 SGHAT, CDR2 FQNNGV. CDR3 length: 14 residues. The J segment lost 5 bases and the V segment lost 5 bases, leaving 7 bases of the junction unmatched. The CDR3 sequence is CASSARTGRDTQYF. In DNA form, the CDR3 reads TGTGCCAGCAGCGCCCGGACAGGTCGAGATACGCAGTATTTT.

The V and J genes are TRBV4-1 and TRBJ2-3; 12 bases fit TRBD2. In germline, CDR1 is MGHRA, CDR2 YSYEKL. This CDR3 is 18 amino acids long. The ends lost 0 bases at V and 2 bases at J; junction bases unmatched: 6. As DNA, the CDR3 is TGCGCCAGCAGCCAAGAGAGGGGACTAGCGGGTACCACAGATACGCAGTATTTT. This encodes CASSQERGLAGTTDTQYF.

This clone was seen only once. This chain uses TRBV28 with TRBJ1-2; tentatively, D is TRBD1 (6 bases). Trimming removed 6 bases at V and 4 bases at J, with 15 bases between. CDR1 is MDHEN and CDR2 is SYDVKM in the germline V gene. This CDR3 has 14 amino acids. The CDR3: CASSLPGAGYGYTF. CDR3 DNA: TGTGCCAGCAGCCTTCCAGGGGCGGGCTATGGCTACACCTTC.

This CDR3 reads CASSQGLPGHILENTEAFF. CDR3 bases: TGCGCCAGCAGCCAAGGGCTGCCGGGACACATACTTGAGAACACTGAAGCTTTCTTT. This rearrangement joins TRBV4-3 to TRBJ1-1; maybe TRBD1 (6 bases). The CDR3 is made up of 19 amino acids. Germline V gene data show CDR1 as LGHNA and CDR2 as YSLEER. Trimming took off 1 base at V and 1 base at J, with 22 bases between the two ends.

The chain recombines TRBV15 with TRBJ2-7, with a tentative D call TRBD2 (5 bases). The CDR3 loop spans 15 amino acids. Germline assignment: CDR1 LNHNV and CDR2 YYDKDF (reference sequence). V gave up 2 bases and J gave up 3 bases, with 14 bases separating them. CDR3 sequence reads: CATSRPGLLRYEQYF. The DNA of the CDR3 is TGTGCCACCAGCAGACCTGGACTGCTCCGCTACGAGCAGTACTTC.

The chain combines TRBV29-1 with TRBJ2-1, with D perhaps TRBD2 (5 bases). The CDR3 totals 13 residues. Germline loops: CDR1 SQVTM, CDR2 ANQGSEA. With 6 bases removed from V and 5 bases from J, the gap between germline ends came to 14 bases. This chain's CDR3 is CSVLGPEDNEQFF. CDR3 bases: TGCAGCGTCCTCGGACCGGAGGACAATGAGCAGTTCTTC.

V gene TRBV7-2 combines with J gene TRBJ2-1; a weak D match, TRBD2 (6 bases). This CDR3 is built from 15 residues. Germline assignment: CDR1 SGHTA and CDR2 FQGNSA. V dropped 7 bases and J dropped 4 bases, with 17 bases sitting between them. The CDR3: CASTSLASAYNEQFF. For the CDR3, the DNA is TGTGCCAGCACCAGCTTGGCTAGCGCTTACAATGAGCAGTTCTTC.

The CDR3 region has the DNA TGTGCCAGCAGTGCGGACAGGGCAACTGGAAACACCATATATTTT. Translated: CASSADRATGNTIYF. The chain carries TRBV2 and TRBJ1-3; TRBD1 matches at 8 bases. Per germline, CDR1 SNHLY and CDR2 FYNNEI. Trimming took 4 bases from V and 2 from J; bases not matched to a gene: 4. CDR3 length: 15 amino acids.

This chain uses TRBV27 with TRBJ2-2, with TRBD1 identical over 12 bases. J was trimmed by 6 bases and V by 7 bases; bases with no gene match: 9. This CDR3 has 16 residues. CDR1 MNHEY and CDR2 SMNVEV come from the germline V gene (reference sequence). CDR3 sequence reads: CASKLRDRGPSGELFF. CDR3 DNA: TGTGCCAGCAAACTCCGGGACAGGGGGCCGTCCGGGGAGCTGTTTTTT.

The gene calls are TRBV10-3 and TRBJ1-2, with D perhaps matching TRBD1 (5 bases). Between the trimmed V and J ends, which lost 7 bases and 5 bases, there was a span of 17 bases. The germline V gene encodes CDR1 ENHRY and CDR2 SYGVKD. CDR3 length: 14 amino acids. The CDR3 coding sequence is TGTGCCATCACACAAAGTGGCAGGGAATATGGCTACACCTTC. Protein: CAITQSGREYGYTF.

The chain recombines TRBV11-2 with TRBJ2-4; 7 nucleotides agree with TRBD1. The CDR3 spans 17 residues. Trimming took 1 base from V and 3 from J; bases not matched to a gene: 9. CDR1 and CDR2 (germline): SGHAT, FQNNGV. The CDR3 coding sequence is TGTGCCAGCAGCTTAGTAGTCAGGGGGTTAGGCAAAAACATTCAGTACTTC. Protein product: CASSLVVRGLGKNIQYF.

The chain employs TRBV19 and TRBJ2-7; D is unclear. V dropped 8 bases and J dropped 1 base, with 6 bases sitting between them. Germline CDR1 is LNHDA and CDR2 is SQIVND (reference sequence). The CDR3 runs 11 residues. CDR3 region: CASALSYEQYF. DNA of the CDR3: TGTGCCAGTGCGCTGTCCTACGAGCAGTACTTC.

The rearrangement links TRBV6-1 to TRBJ2-3, with 12 bases matching TRBD2. The germline CDR1 and CDR2 sequences are MNHNS and SASEGT. The CDR3 is 14 residues long. V was clipped by 8 bases and J by 3 bases; unmatched bases: 3. Written as DNA, the CDR3 is TGTGCCAGCCTAACTAGCGGGAGGACAGATACGCAGTATTTT. This translates into CASLTSGRTDTQYF.

The chain has TRBV13 and TRBJ2-7; the match to TRBD2 covers 7 bases. Per germline, CDR1 PRHDT and CDR2 FYEKMQ (reference sequence). V was pared by 7 bases and J by 2 bases, with 5 bases of the junction left unmatched. This CDR3 has 13 residues. Here the CDR3 reads CASMGGEAYEQYF. CDR3 in DNA: TGTGCCAGCATGGGGGGGGAGGCCTACGAGCAGTACTTC.

The table lists this clone with a count of one. V usage is TRBV6-6 and J usage is TRBJ1-2; D ambiguous. CDR3 length: 16 residues. Germline CDR1 reads MNHNY; CDR2 reads SVGAGI (reference sequence). Trimming stripped 0 bases from V and 4 bases from J, with 15 bases between. The CDR3 DNA follows: TGTGCCAGCAGTTACTCGGCGGGTCGGCCTCCCTATGGCTACACCTTC. This encodes CASSYSAGRPPYGYTF.

V gene TRBV6-5 combines with J gene TRBJ1-2; no reliable D call. CDR1 MNHEY and CDR2 SVGAGI come from the germline V gene. V was shortened by 4 bases and J by 2 bases, with 8 bases between the two germline ends. CDR3 length: 13 amino acids. The CDR3: CASSFTGNYGYTF. In nucleotides, the CDR3 is TGTGCCAGCAGTTTCACGGGGAACTATGGCTACACCTTC.

The rearrangement uses TRBV19 and TRBJ1-1; no firm D call. The ends were cut back, 3 bases at V and 8 bases at J, with 10 bases in the middle. Looked up from germline, CDR1 is LNHDA and CDR2 is SQIVND (reference sequence). This CDR3 has 12 amino acids. CDR3 DNA: TGTGCCAGTAGTATCCTGGGCCGGGAAGCTTTCTTT. Its translation is CASSILGREAFF.

This clone was found once. The chain couples TRBV9 to TRBJ2-7; 9 positions match TRBD1. The CDR3 contains 15 residues. The germline V gene has CDR1 SGDLS and CDR2 YYNGEE. J lost 1 base, V lost 4 bases, and 6 bases had no gene match. The CDR3 nucleotides are TGTGCCAGCAGCAAAGACAGGGGGATGTCCTACGAGCAGTACTTC. Its protein product is CASSKDRGMSYEQYF.

The chain has TRBV4-2 and TRBJ1-2; D ambiguous. Per the germline V gene, CDR1 is LGHNA and CDR2 is YNFKEQ. The CDR3 consists of 14 residues. V lost 6 bases to trimming and J lost 8 bases, with 19 bases between them. CDR3 loop: CASSFNEGADGYTF. The CDR3 bases are TGTGCCAGCAGTTTCAATGAGGGAGCGGACGGCTACACCTTC.